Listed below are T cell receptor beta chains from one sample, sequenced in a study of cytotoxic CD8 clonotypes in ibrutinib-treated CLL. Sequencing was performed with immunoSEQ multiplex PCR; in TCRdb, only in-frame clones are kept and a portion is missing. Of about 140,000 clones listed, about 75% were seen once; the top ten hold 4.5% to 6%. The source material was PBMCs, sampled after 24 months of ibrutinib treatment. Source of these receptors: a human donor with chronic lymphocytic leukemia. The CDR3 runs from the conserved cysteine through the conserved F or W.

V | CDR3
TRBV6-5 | CASSTGAGDTQYF
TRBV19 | CASITVGYTEAFF
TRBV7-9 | CASSSDSLPGAFF
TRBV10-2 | CASSDSMANYGYTF
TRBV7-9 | CASSSGTSESSYEQYF
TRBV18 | CASSGSAGELFF
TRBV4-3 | CASSQDRGLAATDTQYF
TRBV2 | CATASGRSYEQYF
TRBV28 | CASSESGANRYEQYF
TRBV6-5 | CASSYQTGTEAFF
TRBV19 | CASSIMRGGEDEQYF
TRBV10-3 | CAISPGTGAGETQYF
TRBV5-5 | CASSGTGARQPQHF
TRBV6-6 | CASRGMGNSPLHF
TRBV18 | CASSSYTGELFF
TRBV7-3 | CASSLDGRETQYF
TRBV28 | CASSFPRGTGGQPQHF
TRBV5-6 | CASSLDSNQPQHF
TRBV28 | CAEGGGPDYGYTF
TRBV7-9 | CASSLAGGLGYTF
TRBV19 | CASSLTGEGYGYTF
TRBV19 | CASSIGLDGRAGETQYF
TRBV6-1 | CASSASQSTDTQYF
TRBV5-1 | CASSPRVAGELFF
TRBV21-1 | CASSKERQGNTGELFF
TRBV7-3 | CASSTMRDPTHTQYF